Following are 25 T cell receptor beta chains from one sample sequenced in a study of cytomegalovirus exposure and HLA in healthy donors. The PCR was carried out with 60 Vbeta primers and 13 Jbeta primers. The data were produced by immunoSEQ multiplex PCR, yet TCRdb's version contains in-frame clones alone and is incomplete. The sample consists of some 200,000 clones, about 83% of them appearing once. Input material: PBMCs. The source of these receptors is a man aged 40-50 years in good health and CMV-seronegative.

This sequence joins TRBV5-4 and TRBJ2-1, with TRBD2 matching 8 bases. The CDR3 spans 13 residues. V was pared by 4 bases and J by 10 bases, with 7 bases of the junction left unmatched. Germline values: CDR1 SGHNT, CDR2 YYREEE (reference sequence). The CDR3 region has the DNA TGTGCCAGCAGCAGGGGTAGCGGGAAAGAGCAGTTCTTC. Its translation: CASSRGSGKEQFF. Filled out from reference TRBV5-4 and TRBJ2-1, the complete variable domain reads ETGVTQSPTHLIKTRGQQVTLRCSSQSGHNTVSWYQQALGQGPQFIFQYYREEENGRGNFPPRFSGLQFPNYSSELNVNALELDDSALYLCASSRGSGKEQFFGPGTRLTVL.

This chain joins TRBV15 and TRBJ2-3; D is undetermined. Germline CDR1 reads LNHNV; CDR2 reads YYDKDF (reference sequence). The CDR3 loop spans 17 amino acids. V shed 0 bases and J shed 0 bases, with 13 bases lying between them. CDR3 protein: CATSRDTLRSSTDTQYF. The CDR3 DNA sequence: TGTGCCACCAGCAGAGATACCTTACGGTCTAGCACAGATACGCAGTATTTT.

The gene calls are TRBV15 and TRBJ1-3, with a possible D match to TRBD1 (6 bases). Trimming pared 1 base from V and 0 bases from J, leaving 13 bases between. CDR3 length: 17 amino acids. Germline-derived CDR1 and CDR2 are LNHNV and YYDKDF (reference sequence). The CDR3 here is CATSRVWDTYSGNTIYF. The CDR3 DNA sequence: TGTGCCACCAGCAGAGTGTGGGACACATACTCTGGAAACACCATATATTTT.

CDR3: CASSESGRGGYTF. The CDR3 DNA reads TGTGCCAGCAGTGAAAGTGGGCGAGGGGGCTACACCTTC. This chain connects TRBV2 to TRBJ1-2; D is unresolved. This CDR3 is 13 amino acids long. Per germline, CDR1 SNHLY and CDR2 FYNNEI. The ends were cut back, 2 bases at V and 8 bases at J, with 12 bases in the middle.

The chain employs TRBV6-6 and TRBJ2-7, with a possible D match to TRBD2 (6 bases). The CDR3 totals 15 residues. V gave up 2 bases and J gave up 6 bases, with 17 bases separating them. The V gene's germline CDR1 is MNHNY and CDR2 SVGAGI (reference sequence). CDR3 amino acids: CASSYDGGTTGEQYF. Written as DNA, the CDR3 is TGTGCCAGCAGTTACGATGGCGGGACCACTGGCGAGCAGTACTTC.

This chain uses TRBV12-5 with TRBJ2-4, with 7 bases identical to TRBD2. V dropped 0 bases and J dropped 10; count of bases not matched to a gene: 3. This CDR3 is 13 amino acids long. Germline V lookup: CDR1 LGHNT, CDR2 FRNRAP. This CDR3 reads CASGLVGGGIQYF. The DNA of the CDR3 is TGTGCTAGTGGTTTGGTTGGGGGGGGGATTCAGTACTTC.

The chain combines TRBV9 with TRBJ2-2; D gene unclear. CDR3 length: 13 amino acids. V was shortened by 2 bases and J by 2 bases, with 4 bases between the two germline ends. Per the germline V gene, CDR1 is SGDLS and CDR2 is YYNGEE. CDR3 nucleotides: TGTGCCAGCAGCGTGGGCAACACCGGGGAGCTGTTTTTT. The encoded protein is CASSVGNTGELFF.

The V gene is TRBV7-3, the J gene TRBJ1-1; D might be TRBD1 (6 bases). Trimming took off 2 bases at V and 4 bases at J, with 11 bases between the two ends. The germline gives CDR1 SGHTA, CDR2 FQGTGA. The CDR3 contains 14 residues. The CDR3 DNA sequence: TGTGCCAGCAGCTTAGAGGGGGTCAGCACTGAAGCTTTCTTT. Encoded protein: CASSLEGVSTEAFF.

This clone has just one count. The chain recombines TRBV7-2 with TRBJ1-3; D is possibly TRBD1 (5 bases). The CDR3 totals 15 residues. Germline V gene lookup returns CDR1 SGHTA and CDR2 FQGNSA. The V gene lost 1 base and the J gene lost 0 bases, with 7 bases spanning the gap. The DNA for the CDR3 is TGTGCCAGCAGCTTAGGGGGGGGCTCTGGAAACACCATATATTTT. Translating gives CASSLGGGSGNTIYF.

This clone came up once. The chain is built from TRBV7-3 and TRBJ2-2; D call uncertain. CDR3 size: 16 residues. Per the germline V gene, CDR1 is SGHTA and CDR2 is FQGTGA. Trimming left V 0 bases short and J 2 bases short, with 10 bases between. As DNA, the CDR3 is TGTGCCAGCAGCTTAACTGGCCGGGTTAACACCGGGGAGCTGTTTTTT. Its protein is CASSLTGRVNTGELFF.

V usage is TRBV5-1 and J usage is TRBJ1-1, with 9 bases matching TRBD1. The CDR3 extends over 15 amino acids. CDR1 and CDR2 from the germline V gene are SGHRS and YFSETQ. V lost 2 bases and J lost 7; bases outside the gene matches: 9. CDR3 amino acids: CASSLTGDRAFEAFF. The CDR3 nucleotides read TGCGCCAGCAGCTTAACAGGGGACAGGGCCTTTGAAGCTTTCTTT.

The chain uses TRBV27 and TRBJ2-7; maybe TRBD1 (7 bases). V was clipped by 0 bases and J by 7 bases, with 16 bases between them. Germline V gene data show CDR1 as MNHEY and CDR2 as SMNVEV (reference sequence). The CDR3 is 15 residues long. CDR3 coding DNA: TGTGCCAGCAGTTTATCGACGACAGGGACTGAGGAGCAGTACTTC. It yields the protein CASSLSTTGTEEQYF.

This chain connects TRBV27 to TRBJ2-1; the D is unclear. Trimming removed 10 bases at V and 3 bases at J, with 13 bases between. This CDR3 is 13 amino acids long. Germline CDR1 reads MNHEY; CDR2 reads SMNVEV (reference sequence). The CDR3 loop reads CAIRDSYYNEQFF. Here the CDR3 DNA reads TGTGCCATCCGTGACTCTTACTACAATGAGCAGTTCTTC.

The chain combines TRBV27 with TRBJ1-3; D unclear. The germline gives CDR1 MNHEY, CDR2 SMNVEV (reference sequence). CDR3 length: 14 amino acids. V was trimmed by 8 bases and J by 0 bases, leaving 11 bases between them. CDR3 bases: TGTGCCAGCCGTCCCGGGGACTCTGGAAACACCATATATTTT. This codes for CASRPGDSGNTIYF.

The chain recombines TRBV7-2 with TRBJ1-6; 8 nucleotides line up with TRBD1. The V gene end was trimmed by 5 bases and the J gene end by 3 bases; junction bases not matched to a gene: 3. Per germline, CDR1 SGHTA and CDR2 FQGNSA. The CDR3 extends over 15 amino acids. The CDR3, as DNA: TGTGCCAGCAGCCCGACAGGGGTCTATAATTCACCCCTCCACTTT. Translation gives CASSPTGVYNSPLHF.

The chain couples TRBV25-1 to TRBJ2-2; TRBD2 agrees at 13 bases. In germline, CDR1 is MGHDK, CDR2 SYGVNS. With V trimmed by 3 bases and J by 0 bases, 4 bases remained unmatched. The CDR3 has 18 amino acids. This chain's CDR3 is CASSEGLAGFPNTGELFF. The CDR3 DNA is TGTGCCAGCAGTGAGGGACTAGCGGGGTTCCCGAACACCGGGGAGCTGTTTTTT.

The V and J genes are TRBV6-5 and TRBJ2-7; 8 bases are shared with TRBD1. This CDR3 region has 14 residues. Germline CDR1 is MNHEY and CDR2 is SVGAGI. Trimming took 4 bases from V and 2 from J; bases not matched to a gene: 4. This chain's CDR3 is CASSSGTGTYEQYF. CDR3 coding DNA: TGTGCCAGCAGTTCAGGGACAGGAACCTACGAGCAGTACTTC.

This sequence joins TRBV5-4 and TRBJ2-3, with D perhaps TRBD2 (6 bases). This CDR3 is built from 15 residues. Germline CDR1 SGHNT, CDR2 YYREEE (reference sequence). Trimming stripped 0 bases from V and 1 base from J, with 9 bases between. The CDR3 reads CASSLEWEGTDTQYF. Written as DNA, the CDR3 is TGTGCCAGCAGCTTGGAATGGGAGGGCACAGATACGCAGTATTTT.

This clone came up a few times. The chain recombines TRBV7-9 with TRBJ2-7; D is possibly TRBD1 (6 bases). Trimming took 3 bases from V and 3 from J, leaving 12 bases between them. Germline assignment: CDR1 SEHNR and CDR2 FQNEAQ (reference sequence). The CDR3 contains 14 residues. CDR3 coding DNA: TGTGCCAGCAGCTTTGGTCCAGGGGACTACGAGCAGTACTTC. Protein sequence: CASSFGPGDYEQYF.

This chain joins TRBV10-2 and TRBJ1-5; D is perhaps TRBD1 (5 bases). V was pared by 4 bases and J by 4 bases, with 8 bases between. The CDR3 contains 13 residues. Germline CDR1 reads WSHSY; CDR2 reads SAAADI. As DNA, the CDR3 is TGCGCCAGCAGTGCCGGGACTAATCAGCCCCAGCATTTT. Translated: CASSAGTNQPQHF.

The V and J genes are TRBV4-1 and TRBJ2-7; D gene ambiguous. V was clipped by 0 bases and J by 3 bases, with 9 bases between them. CDR1 and CDR2 from the germline V gene are MGHRA and YSYEKL. The CDR3 totals 14 residues. The CDR3 spells CASSQEWPNYEQYF. The DNA for the CDR3 is TGCGCCAGCAGCCAAGAATGGCCAAACTACGAGCAGTACTTC.

The gene calls are TRBV7-2 and TRBJ1-2; the D is unclear. Germline values: CDR1 SGHTA, CDR2 FQGNSA. The CDR3 spans 15 residues. The V gene lost 4 bases and the J gene lost 4 bases, with 16 bases spanning the gap. The CDR3 here is CASSSLLFSSYGYTF. The CDR3 nucleotides are TGTGCCAGCAGCTCCCTACTCTTTAGTTCCTATGGCTACACCTTC.

The J gene is TRBJ1-2, the V gene TRBV18, with D unclear. The CDR3 length is 14 residues. The germline gives CDR1 KGHSH, CDR2 LQKENI. V was clipped by 3 bases and J by 12 bases, with 20 bases between them. CDR3 bases: TGTGCCAGCTCACCTTCGACCTTGGGAGAGGCTGACACCTTC. Amino acid sequence: CASSPSTLGEADTF.

The chain joins TRBV6-6 to TRBJ2-3; TRBD1 aligns across 9 bases. The germline gives CDR1 MNHNY, CDR2 SVGAGI (reference sequence). V lost 7 bases to trimming and J lost 0 bases; unmatched junction nucleotides: 5. The CDR3 runs 15 residues. CDR3 nucleotide sequence: TGTGCCAGCACCGGACAGGGGACTAGCACAGATACGCAGTATTTT. Translation: CASTGQGTSTDTQYF.

The chain has TRBV27 and TRBJ2-1; D is possibly TRBD1 (5 bases). The CDR3 consists of 19 residues. The V end lost 3 bases, the J end lost 0 bases, and 21 bases lay between the germline ends. Germline V CDR1 and CDR2: MNHEY, SMNVEV (reference sequence). This CDR3 is CASSFFTLTAISSYNEQFF. CDR3 sequence (DNA): TGTGCCAGCAGTTTCTTCACCCTGACAGCCATCAGCTCCTACAATGAGCAGTTCTTC.